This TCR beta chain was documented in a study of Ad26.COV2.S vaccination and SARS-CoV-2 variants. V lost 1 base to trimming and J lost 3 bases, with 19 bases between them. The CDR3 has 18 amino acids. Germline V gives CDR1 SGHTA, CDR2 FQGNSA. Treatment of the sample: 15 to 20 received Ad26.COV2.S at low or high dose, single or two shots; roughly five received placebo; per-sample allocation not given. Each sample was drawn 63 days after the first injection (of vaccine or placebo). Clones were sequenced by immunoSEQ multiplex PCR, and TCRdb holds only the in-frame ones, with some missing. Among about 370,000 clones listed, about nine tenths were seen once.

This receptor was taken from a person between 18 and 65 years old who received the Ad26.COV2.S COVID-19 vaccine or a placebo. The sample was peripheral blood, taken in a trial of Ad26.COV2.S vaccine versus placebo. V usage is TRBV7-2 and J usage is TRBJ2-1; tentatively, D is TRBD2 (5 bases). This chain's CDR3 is CASSLESGIPLNYNEQFF. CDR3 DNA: TGTGCCAGCAGCTTAGAATCCGGGATCCCTCTCAACTACAATGAGCAGTTCTTC.